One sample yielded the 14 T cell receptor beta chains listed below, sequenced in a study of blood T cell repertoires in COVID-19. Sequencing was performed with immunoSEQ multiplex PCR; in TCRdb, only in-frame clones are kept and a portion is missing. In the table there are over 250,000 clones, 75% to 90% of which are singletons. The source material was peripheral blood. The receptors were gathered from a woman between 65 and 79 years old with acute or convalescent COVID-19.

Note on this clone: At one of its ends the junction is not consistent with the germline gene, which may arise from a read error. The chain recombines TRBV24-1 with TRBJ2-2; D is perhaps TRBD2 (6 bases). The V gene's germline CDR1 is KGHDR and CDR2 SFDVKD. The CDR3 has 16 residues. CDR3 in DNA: TGTGCCACCAGTGCGACTGGGGACTCAGAACACCGGGGAGCTGTTTTT. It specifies CATSATGDSEHRGAVF.

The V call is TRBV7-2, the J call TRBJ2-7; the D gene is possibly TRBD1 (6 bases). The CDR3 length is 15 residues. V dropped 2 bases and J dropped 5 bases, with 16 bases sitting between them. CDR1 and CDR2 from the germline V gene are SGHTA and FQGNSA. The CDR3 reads CASSLLRGRADEQYF. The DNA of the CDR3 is TGTGCCAGCAGCTTACTCAGGGGACGGGCTGACGAGCAGTACTTC.

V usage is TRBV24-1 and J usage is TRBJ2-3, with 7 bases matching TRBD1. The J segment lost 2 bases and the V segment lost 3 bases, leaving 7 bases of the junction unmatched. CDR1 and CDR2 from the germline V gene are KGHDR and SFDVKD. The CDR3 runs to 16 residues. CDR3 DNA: TGTGCCACCAGTGATCGACGACAGGGTAACACAGATACGCAGTATTTT. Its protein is CATSDRRQGNTDTQYF.

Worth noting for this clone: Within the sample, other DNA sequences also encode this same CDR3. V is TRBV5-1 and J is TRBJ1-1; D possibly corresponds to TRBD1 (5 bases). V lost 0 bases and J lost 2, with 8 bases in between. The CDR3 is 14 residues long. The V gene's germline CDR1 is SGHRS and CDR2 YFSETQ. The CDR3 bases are TGCGCCAGCAGCTTGGGGGGCGCAAACACTGAAGCTTTCTTT. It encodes CASSLGGANTEAFF.

CDR3 in DNA: TGTGCCAGCAGAGACCAGGGGCTCACTGAAGCTTTCTTT. This sequence encodes CASRDQGLTEAFF. The gene calls are TRBV6-5 and TRBJ1-1; tentative D call: TRBD1 (6 bases). The ends were cut back, 6 bases at V and 4 bases at J, with 12 bases in the middle. Per germline, CDR1 MNHEY and CDR2 SVGAGI. The CDR3 has 13 amino acids.

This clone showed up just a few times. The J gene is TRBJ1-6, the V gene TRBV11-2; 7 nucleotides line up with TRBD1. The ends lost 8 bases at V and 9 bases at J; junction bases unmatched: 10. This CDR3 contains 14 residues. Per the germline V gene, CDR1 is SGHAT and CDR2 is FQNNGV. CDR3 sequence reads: CASLRNPGGSPLHF. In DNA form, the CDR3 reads TGTGCCAGCCTCAGGAATCCAGGGGGTTCACCCCTCCACTTT.

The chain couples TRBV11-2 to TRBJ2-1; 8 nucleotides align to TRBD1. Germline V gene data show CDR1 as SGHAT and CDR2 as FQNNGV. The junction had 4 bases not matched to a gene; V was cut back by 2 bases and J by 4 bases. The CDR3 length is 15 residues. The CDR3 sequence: CASSLNRDRYNEQFF. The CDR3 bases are TGTGCCAGCAGCTTAAATCGGGACAGGTACAATGAGCAGTTCTTC.

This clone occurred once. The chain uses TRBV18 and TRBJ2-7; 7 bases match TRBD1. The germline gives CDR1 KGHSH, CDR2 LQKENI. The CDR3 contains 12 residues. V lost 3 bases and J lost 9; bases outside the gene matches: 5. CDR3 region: CASSPTDRAQYF. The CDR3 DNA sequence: TGTGCCAGCTCACCCACCGACAGGGCGCAGTACTTC.

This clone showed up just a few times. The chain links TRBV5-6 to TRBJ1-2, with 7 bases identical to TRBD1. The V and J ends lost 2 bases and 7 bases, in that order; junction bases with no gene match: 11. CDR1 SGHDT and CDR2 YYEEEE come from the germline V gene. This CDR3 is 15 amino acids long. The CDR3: CASSFQGGPPFGYTF. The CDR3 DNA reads TGTGCCAGCAGCTTCCAAGGGGGCCCGCCCTTTGGCTACACCTTC.

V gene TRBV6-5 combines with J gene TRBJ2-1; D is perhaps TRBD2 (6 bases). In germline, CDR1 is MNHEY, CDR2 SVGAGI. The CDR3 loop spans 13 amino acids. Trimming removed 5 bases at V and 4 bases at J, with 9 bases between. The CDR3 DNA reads TGTGCCAGCAGTAGGGACTCGTACAATGAGCAGTTCTTC. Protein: CASSRDSYNEQFF.

The DNA for the CDR3 is TGCGCCAGCAGCCAAATCGGTCCCAGGGACAAGCAGTACTTC. This gives the protein CASSQIGPRDKQYF. The rearrangement links TRBV4-1 to TRBJ2-7; possibly TRBD1 for D (6 bases). The CDR3 runs to 14 residues. Germline-derived CDR1 and CDR2 are MGHRA and YSYEKL. The V gene lost 2 bases and the J gene lost 8 bases, with 16 bases spanning the gap.

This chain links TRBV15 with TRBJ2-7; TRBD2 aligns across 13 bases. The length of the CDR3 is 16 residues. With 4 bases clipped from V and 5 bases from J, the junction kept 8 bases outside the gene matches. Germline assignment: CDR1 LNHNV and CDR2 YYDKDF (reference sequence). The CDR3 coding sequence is TGTGCCACCAGCACCAGACTAGCGGGGGGCAGGGACGAGCAGTACTTC. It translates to CATSTRLAGGRDEQYF.

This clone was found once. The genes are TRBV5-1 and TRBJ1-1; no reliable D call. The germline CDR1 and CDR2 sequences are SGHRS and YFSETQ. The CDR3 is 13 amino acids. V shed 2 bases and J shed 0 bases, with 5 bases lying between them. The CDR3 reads CASSFDMNTEAFF. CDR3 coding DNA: TGCGCCAGCAGCTTTGACATGAACACTGAAGCTTTCTTT.

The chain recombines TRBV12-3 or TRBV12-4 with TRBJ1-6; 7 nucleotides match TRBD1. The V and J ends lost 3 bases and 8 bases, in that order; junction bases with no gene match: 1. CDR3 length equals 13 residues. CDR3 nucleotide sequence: TGTGCCAGCAGTTTCCAGGGGGATTCACCCCTCCACTTT. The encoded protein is CASSFQGDSPLHF.